Given below is one T cell receptor beta chain in context. This CDR3 region has 13 residues. Trimming pared 2 bases from V and 3 bases from J, leaving 7 bases between. The germline V gene has CDR1 MNHEY and CDR2 SVGAGI. This entry comes from a study of control samples from healthy donors and cancer patients. Method: immunoSEQ multiplex PCR; TCRdb's copy keeps in-frame clones and lacks some. The repertoire has 200,000 to 250,000 clones, roughly 94% of them found once; the top ten carry approximately 1.4%. This clonotype was sampled from a man aged 45 to 65 in good health. The rearrangement links TRBV6-5 to TRBJ1-1; the D is unclear. The sequenced material came from blood. The CDR3 sequence: CASSYAHDTEAFF. CDR3 nucleotides: TGTGCCAGCAGTTACGCCCATGACACTGAAGCTTTCTTT.